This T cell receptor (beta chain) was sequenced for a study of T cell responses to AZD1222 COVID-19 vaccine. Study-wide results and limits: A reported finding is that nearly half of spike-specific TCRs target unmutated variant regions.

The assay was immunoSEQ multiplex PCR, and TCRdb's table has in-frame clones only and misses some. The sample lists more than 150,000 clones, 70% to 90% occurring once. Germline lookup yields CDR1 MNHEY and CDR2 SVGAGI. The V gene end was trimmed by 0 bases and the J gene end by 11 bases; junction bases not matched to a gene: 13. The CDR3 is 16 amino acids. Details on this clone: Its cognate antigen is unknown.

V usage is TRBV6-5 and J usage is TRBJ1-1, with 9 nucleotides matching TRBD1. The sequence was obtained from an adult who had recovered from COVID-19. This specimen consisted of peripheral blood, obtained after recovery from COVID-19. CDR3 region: CASSYSPDRGSLGAFF. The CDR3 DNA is TGTGCCAGCAGTTACTCCCCGGACAGGGGAAGTTTAGGGGCTTTCTTT.